The present TCR beta chain was sequenced within a study of cytomegalovirus exposure and HLA in healthy donors. Study in general: HLA-typed donors were the source of 83 million or so unique TCRs held in an early data release.

Study-level results: The majority of CMV-associated TCR beta chains were reported as apparently HLA-restricted in a later analysis. Some V segments, TRBV6-2 and TRBV6-3 among them, were indistinguishable and were therefore excluded.

The CDR3 length is 15 residues. Germline V gives CDR1 SEHNR, CDR2 FQNEAQ (reference sequence). V shed 5 bases and J 5 bases; nucleotides not matched to a gene: 3. As for this clone: The antigen remains unidentified.

The PCR used 60 Vbeta and 13 Jbeta primers. The table came from immunoSEQ multiplex PCR; TCRdb's copy has only in-frame clones and leaves some out. The sample lists 50,000 to 70,000 clones, approximately 67% occurring once. This clonotype was obtained from a young man in good health and CMV-seronegative. This sequence joins TRBV7-9 and TRBJ2-2; TRBD1 matches 12 bases. Sequencing was performed on PBMCs. CDR3 bases: TGTGCCAGCAGCCAGGGACAGGGGGCAACCGGGGAGCTGTTTTTT. Protein product: CASSQGQGATGELFF.